The next 7 T cell receptor beta chains were all read from a single sample in a study of cytomegalovirus exposure and HLA in healthy donors. PCR used 60 Vbeta primers and 13 Jbeta primers. Libraries were prepared by immunoSEQ multiplex PCR; TCRdb keeps only in-frame clonotypes and omits some of them. The sample gives about 98,000 clones, roughly two thirds of which show up once; roughly 2.5% is in the top ten. The material sequenced was PBMCs. These receptors all come from a man aged 50 or older in good health and CMV-seronegative.

This chain links TRBV27 with TRBJ2-7; 7 bases map to TRBD2. V was clipped by 5 bases and J by 3 bases; unmatched bases: 10. Germline V lookup: CDR1 MNHEY, CDR2 SMNVEV (reference sequence). There are 15 residues in the CDR3. The CDR3 is CASSPGGGGFYEQYF. As DNA, the CDR3 is TGTGCCAGCAGTCCTGGGGGGGGAGGCTTCTACGAGCAGTACTTC.

CDR3 sequence reads: CASSPDRRRGGYTF. CDR3 DNA: TGTGCCAGCAGTCCGGACAGGCGCCGGGGTGGCTACACCTTC. The chain joins TRBV2 to TRBJ1-2, with TRBD1 identical over 7 bases. Germline V gives CDR1 SNHLY, CDR2 FYNNEI. This CDR3 contains 14 residues. The V and J ends lost 5 bases and 7 bases, in that order; junction bases with no gene match: 10.

This chain uses TRBV7-3 with TRBJ2-7; 7 bases align to TRBD2. This CDR3 is built from 14 residues. The germline CDR1 and CDR2 sequences are SGHTA and FQGTGA. Trimming took 5 bases from V and 3 from J; bases not matched to a gene: 7. CDR3 DNA: TGTGCCAGCAGCCCTACGACTAGCAGCTACGAGCAGTACTTC. Translated: CASSPTTSSYEQYF.

The rearrangement links TRBV5-4 to TRBJ2-5; 13 bases are a match to TRBD2. Germline V lookup: CDR1 SGHNT, CDR2 YYREEE (reference sequence). This CDR3 is built from 16 residues. J gave up 2 bases and V 4 bases, and 5 bases lay outside the gene matches. CDR3 bases: TGTGCCAGCAGCCCCGGACTAGCGGGGGAACAAGAGACCCAGTACTTC. It codes for CASSPGLAGEQETQYF.

V is TRBV4-3 and J is TRBJ2-2; 9 bases align to TRBD1. This CDR3 is 16 amino acids long. Germline CDR1 LGHNA, CDR2 YSLEER. Unmatched junction bases numbered 5, after V lost 0 bases and J lost 6 bases. CDR3 sequence: CASSQETGGGSGELFF. The CDR3 DNA is TGCGCCAGCAGCCAAGAGACAGGGGGGGGGTCCGGGGAGCTGTTTTTT.

J is TRBJ2-4 and V is TRBV27; a possible D gene is TRBD1 (6 bases). The germline V gene encodes CDR1 MNHEY and CDR2 SMNVEV (reference sequence). Trimming took off 10 bases at V and 2 bases at J, with 12 bases between the two ends. The CDR3 spans 13 residues. The CDR3 DNA follows: TGTGCCACATCGGACAGTTCCAAAAACATTCAGTACTTC. Its translation: CATSDSSKNIQYF.

The chain combines TRBV28 with TRBJ1-5; tentatively, D is TRBD1 (6 bases). The CDR3 has 12 residues. Germline V gene data show CDR1 as MDHEN and CDR2 as SYDVKM. The CDR3 DNA reads as TGTGCGGGTCAACAGGGAAATCAGCCCCAGCATTTT. Translation: CAGQQGNQPQHF. Drawing the rest from reference TRBV28 and TRBJ1-5, the complete variable domain is DVKVTQSSRYLVKRTGEKVFLECVQDMDHENMFWYRQDPGLGLRLIYFSYDVKMKEKGDIPEGYSVSREKKERFSLILESASTNQTSMYLCAGQQGNQPQHFGDGTRLSIL.